The clone carrying this T cell receptor (beta chain) has a count of ten or more. Its antigen is undetermined. Genomic DNA, the template, was used for profiling of the TCR beta VDJ and CDR3. TCRdb itself ran the reads through MiXCR, one entry per CDR3 protein. Of some 280,000 distinct CDR3 sequences in the sample, approximately 57% are singletons; the top ten hold less than 10%. This sample was included in a study of CD8+CD57+ T cells in acquired aplastic anemia. Study findings and constraints: About 29 shared CD8+ CDR3s appeared highly expressed within patients' immunodominant clones. The study found no significant CD8+ Simpson's diversity difference between patients and controls.

The J segment lost 7 bases and the V segment lost 6 bases, leaving 6 bases of the junction unmatched. The CDR3 sequence is 14 residues long. The sample comprised sorted CD4+, CD8+, or CD8+CD57+ T cells (not recorded which) from PBMCs. The clonotype was recovered from a human donor with severe aplastic anemia or a healthy control (not recorded which). This chain connects TRBV12-3 or TRBV12-4 to TRBJ1-5, with 10 bases fitting TRBD1. The CDR3 DNA reads as TGTGCCAGCAGCGGGACAGGGGTGAGGCAGCCCCAGCATTTT. Its translation: CASSGTGVRQPQHF.